This entry concerns a single T cell receptor beta chain. Its antigen is unknown. Sequenced by immunoSEQ multiplex PCR; TCRdb stores in-frame clones only, minus some. The table has 400,000 to 450,000 clones, around 90% seen once; the top ten hold roughly 4%. This entry belongs to a study of Ad26.COV2.S vaccination and SARS-CoV-2 variants. General observations from the study: Total T cell responses may have been underestimated by the TCR breadth and depth analyses.

Trimming removed 1 base from V and 0 bases from J, with 4 bases in between. CDR1 and CDR2 (germline): LGHDT, YNNKEL (reference sequence). The CDR3 is 15 amino acids. Treatment given: over 15 received Ad26.COV2.S at low or high dose, single or two shots; several received placebo; per-sample allocation not given. Sampling was performed 63 days after the first vaccine or placebo injection. The sequences come from peripheral blood, collected in a trial of Ad26.COV2.S vaccine versus placebo. V gene TRBV3-1 (or the pseudogene TRBV3-2) combines with J gene TRBJ2-6; D remains unclear. The TCR sequence derives from a person between 18 and 59 years old who received the Ad26.COV2.S COVID-19 vaccine or a placebo. CDR3 in amino acids: CASSQALSGANVLTF. The CDR3 nucleotides read TGTGCCAGCAGCCAAGCGCTCTCTGGGGCCAACGTCCTGACTTTC.